This T cell receptor beta chain was found in a study of blood T cell repertoires in COVID-19. Study as a whole: Collection of acute and convalescent COVID-19 samples took place in the United States, Italy and Spain. T cells, B-cell-depleted T cells, or PBMCs provided the cDNA or gDNA that served as material.

This CDR3 has 18 residues. Germline CDR1 and CDR2: LGHDT and YNNKEL (reference sequence). The V gene lost 2 bases and the J gene lost 0 bases, with 19 bases spanning the gap. Authors' processing steps: Reference gene primer amplification in the assay estimated nucleated cell counts. Assay: immunoSEQ multiplex PCR; the TCRdb copy retains only in-frame clones and omits some. V and J calls and clone size are copied from that table; D and trimming were computed from the DNA. In the table there are tens of thousands of clones, around 86% of which are singletons. The receptor comes from a woman between 70 and 85 years old with acute or convalescent COVID-19. The chain uses TRBV3-1 (or the pseudogene TRBV3-2) and TRBJ1-2; D call uncertain. Sequencing was done on a sample of peripheral blood. The CDR3 spells CASSQLGVTNKANYGYTF. The CDR3 DNA sequence: TGTGCCAGCAGCCAACTCGGGGTAACGAACAAAGCTAACTATGGCTACACCTTC.